This TCR beta chain was recorded in a study of naive and memory T cell subsets. Findings and limits, study-wide: The RNA method is potentially sensitive to activation and differentiation changes.

The library had UMIs added by 3' ligation of an oligonucleotide to TCR cDNA. This clonotype was seen ten or more times. Its matching antigen is unknown. Amplification of ligated cDNA took four PCR rounds with SP2 and nested alpha and beta constant primers. TCRdb re-derived calls from the 5' RACE reads in MiXCR, one entry per CDR3 protein. The sample lists 30,000 to 40,000 distinct CDR3 sequences, over 15% occurring once. J gave up 1 base and V 2 bases, and 4 bases lay outside the gene matches. In germline, CDR1 is DFQATT, CDR2 SNEGSKA (reference sequence). This CDR3 comprises 14 residues. The chain joins TRBV20-1 to TRBJ2-5; TRBD1 matches at 7 bases. The clonotype originates from a female donor in good health. The CDR3 sequence is CSARSGQAQETQYF. DNA of the CDR3: TGCAGTGCTAGATCCGGACAGGCCCAAGAGACCCAGTACTTC.